This T cell receptor beta chain was obtained from a study of cytomegalovirus exposure and HLA in healthy donors. Study outcomes and limitations: A few CMV-associated chains proved CMV antigen-specific in vitro. Cytomegalovirus status was reportedly diagnosed by the classifier with high specificity and sensitivity.

As concerns this clone: Its antigen remains unidentified. Within the sample, other DNA sequences also encode this same CDR3.

Assay: immunoSEQ multiplex PCR; the TCRdb copy retains only in-frame clones and omits some. The profile covers roughly 220,000 clones, with around 80% appearing a single time and over 11% taken by the ten largest. In germline, CDR1 is MNHEY, CDR2 SMNVEV (reference sequence). V gave up 6 bases and J gave up 4 bases, with 4 bases separating them. The CDR3 is 11 residues long. Sequencing used PBMCs. The receptor was isolated from a woman in her 30s in good health and CMV-seropositive. The chain recombines TRBV27 with TRBJ1-3; D unclear. The CDR3 protein is CASSSGNTIYF. The CDR3 DNA reads as TGTGCCAGCAGCTCGGGAAACACCATATATTTT.